These 7 T cell receptor beta chains share one sample of origin, sequenced in a study of post-analysis software for immune sequencing data. Every TCR beta cDNA library bore unique molecular identifiers. From the PCR reads, TCRdb called clonotypes with MiXCR, one entry per CDR3 protein. The repertoire holds 150,000 to 200,000 distinct CDR3 sequences, under 40% seen once, with roughly 28% in the top ten. Sequences were derived from blood, sampled after autologous hematopoietic stem cell transplantation. The receptors here all came from a girl aged 5-17 years with multiple sclerosis.

The gene calls are TRBV19 and TRBJ2-3; 7 bases fit TRBD1. Germline loops: CDR1 LNHDA, CDR2 SQIVND (reference sequence). Germline trimming cut 5 bases from V and 4 bases from J; bases unmatched to any gene: 9. This CDR3 region has 15 residues. The CDR3 is CASSPQRQGADTQYF. The CDR3 DNA is TGTGCCAGTAGTCCGCAGAGGCAGGGGGCAGATACGCAGTATTTT.

This clonotype was observed many times. The chain employs TRBV27 and TRBJ2-1; weak D call: TRBD2 (6 bases). CDR1 is MNHEY and CDR2 is SMNVEV in the germline V gene (reference sequence). The CDR3 spans 16 residues. V was cut by 0 bases and J by 2 bases, with 11 bases left in between. The CDR3 is CASSLSTSTAYNEQFF. As DNA, the CDR3 is TGTGCCAGCAGTTTATCAACTAGCACCGCCTACAATGAGCAGTTCTTC.

The chain links TRBV20-1 to TRBJ2-7; no clear D gene. This CDR3 spans 14 amino acids. Between the trimmed V and J ends, which lost 6 bases and 2 bases, there was a span of 17 bases. Germline-derived CDR1 and CDR2 are DFQATT and SNEGSKA (reference sequence). The CDR3 loop reads CSATSVRLAYEQYF. CDR3 bases: TGCAGTGCCACCTCCGTAAGGCTTGCCTACGAGCAGTACTTC.

J is TRBJ1-6 and V is TRBV5-5, with 8 nucleotides matching TRBD1. The CDR3 extends over 15 amino acids. V was pared by 1 base and J by 6 bases, with 3 bases of the junction left unmatched. The germline V gene has CDR1 SGHKS and CDR2 YYEKEE (reference sequence). DNA of the CDR3: TGTGCCAGCAGCTTGTGGGACAGGATTAATTCACCCCTCCACTTT. Translation gives CASSLWDRINSPLHF.

This clonotype was detected a few times. This chain links TRBV4-3 with TRBJ2-3; D remains unclear. The CDR3 is 14 residues long. The germline V and J ends were trimmed by 4 bases and 2 bases, with 10 bases remaining between them. Looked up from germline, CDR1 is LGHNA and CDR2 is YSLEER. Here the CDR3 DNA reads TGCGCCAGCAGCCTGGGCGGACCCACAGATACGCAGTATTTT. This codes for CASSLGGPTDTQYF.

This chain uses TRBV7-9 with TRBJ2-5; D gene unclear. Trimming stripped 4 bases from V and 0 bases from J, with 9 bases between. The CDR3 length is 14 residues. The germline gives CDR1 SEHNR, CDR2 FQNEAQ (reference sequence). This CDR3 reads CASSSTRYQETQYF. CDR3 coding DNA: TGTGCCAGCAGCTCCACAAGGTACCAAGAGACCCAGTACTTC.

This clonotype was seen many times. The chain links TRBV12-3 or TRBV12-4 to TRBJ2-7; D ambiguous. This CDR3 is built from 11 residues. V was clipped by 4 bases and J by 2 bases, with 3 bases between them. CDR3 loop: CASSWTYEQYF. CDR3 sequence (DNA): TGTGCCAGCAGTTGGACCTACGAGCAGTACTTC.